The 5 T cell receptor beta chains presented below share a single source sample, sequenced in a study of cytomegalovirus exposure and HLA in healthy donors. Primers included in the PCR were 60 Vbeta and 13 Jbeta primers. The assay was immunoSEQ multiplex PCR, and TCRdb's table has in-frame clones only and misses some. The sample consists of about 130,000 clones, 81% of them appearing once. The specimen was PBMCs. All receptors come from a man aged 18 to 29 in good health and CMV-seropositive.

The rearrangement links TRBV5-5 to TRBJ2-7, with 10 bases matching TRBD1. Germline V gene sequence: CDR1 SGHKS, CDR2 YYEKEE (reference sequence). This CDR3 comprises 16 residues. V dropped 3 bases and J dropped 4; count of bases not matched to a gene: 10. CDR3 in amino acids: CASSSGYGTGVYEQYF. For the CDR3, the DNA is TGTGCCAGCAGCTCGGGATACGGGACAGGGGTTTACGAGCAGTACTTC.

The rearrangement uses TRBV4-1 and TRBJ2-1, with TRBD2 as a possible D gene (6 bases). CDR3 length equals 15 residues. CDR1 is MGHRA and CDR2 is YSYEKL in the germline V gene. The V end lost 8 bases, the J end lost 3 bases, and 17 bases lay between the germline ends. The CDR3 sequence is CASAQEGMGYNEQFF. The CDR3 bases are TGCGCCAGCGCCCAGGAGGGCATGGGCTACAATGAGCAGTTCTTC.

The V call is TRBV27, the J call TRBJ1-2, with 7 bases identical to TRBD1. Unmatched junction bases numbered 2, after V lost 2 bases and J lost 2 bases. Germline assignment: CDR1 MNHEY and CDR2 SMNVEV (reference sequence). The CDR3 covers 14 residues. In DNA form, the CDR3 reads TGTGCCAGCAGTTTACGAGGGGGCAACTATGGCTACACCTTC. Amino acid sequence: CASSLRGGNYGYTF.

For the CDR3, the DNA is TGTGCCAGCAGCCCAACAGGTGGATCTGGGGCCAACGTCCTGACTTTC. Translating gives CASSPTGGSGANVLTF. The chain uses TRBV11-2 and TRBJ2-6; D might be TRBD1 (5 bases). CDR1 and CDR2 from the germline V gene are SGHAT and FQNNGV. The CDR3 sequence is 16 residues long. V was trimmed by 5 bases and J by 1 base, leaving 12 bases between them. The whole variable domain, filled in from reference TRBV11-2 and TRBJ2-6, reads EAGVAQSPRYKIIEKRQSVAFWCNPISGHATLYWYQQILGQGPKLLIQFQNNGVVDDSQLPKDRFSAERLKGVDSTLKIQPAKLEDSAVYLCASSPTGGSGANVLTFGAGSRLTVL.

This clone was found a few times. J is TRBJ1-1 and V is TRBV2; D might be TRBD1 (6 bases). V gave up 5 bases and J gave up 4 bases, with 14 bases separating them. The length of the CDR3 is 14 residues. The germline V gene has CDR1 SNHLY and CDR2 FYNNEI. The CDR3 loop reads CASSQGILVTEAFF. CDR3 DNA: TGTGCCAGCAGTCAGGGGATTTTGGTCACTGAAGCTTTCTTT.